This record covers a single T cell receptor (beta chain). With 60 Vbeta and 13 Jbeta primers, the PCR was carried out. Using immunoSEQ multiplex PCR, the repertoire was profiled, and TCRdb retains in-frame clones only, with some absent. The repertoire holds fewer than 250,000 clones, with about 74% as singletons. The source of the sample is a study of cytomegalovirus exposure and HLA in healthy donors. On the study more broadly: In an early release, HLA-typed donors contributed some 82 million unique TCR sequences. Of all 400 or so donors who were genotyped, roughly 81% belonged to the Caucasian-associated ancestry cluster.

The CDR3 is made up of 15 amino acids. Trimming shortened V by 0 bases and J by 6 bases, and 9 bases separated the two germline ends. Germline CDR1 reads LNHDA; CDR2 reads SQIVND (reference sequence). The genes are TRBV19 and TRBJ1-6; D not certain. Sample: PBMCs. The clonotype comes from a man aged 35-49 years in good health and CMV-seronegative. The CDR3 DNA follows: TGTGCCAGTAGTATAGATGGCGGCAGTAATTCACCCCTCCACTTT. Translating it yields CASSIDGGSNSPLHF.